This T cell receptor (beta chain) was identified during a study of regulatory T cells in long-lasting Graves disease. This CDR3 contains 15 residues. Germline CDR1 reads SNHLY; CDR2 reads FYNNEI. The V segment lost 7 bases and the J segment 1 base; nucleotides outside the gene matches: 8. Time point noted: newly diagnosed GD, antithyroid drugs for less than 3 months. PBMCs were the source of the RNA used for TCR sequencing. An endocrinology department in Xi'an, China, supplied the patients. This clonotype has a count of ten or more. Its antigen is unknown. The authors built TCR beta libraries using iRepertoire HTBI primers and Arm-PCR of CDR3 regions. TCRdb re-called the multiplex PCR reads through MiXCR, storing one row per CDR3 protein. The sample has approximately 300,000 distinct CDR3 sequences; about 20% are singletons. Findings and caveats of the study: Favoring TRBV28, TRBJ1-2 and TRBJ2-5 was a feature seen in persistent disease.

The source of this sequence is a female donor with Graves disease. The specimen comprised peripheral blood mononuclear cells (PBMCs), sampled at new diagnosis, from a patient treated with antithyroid drugs. J is TRBJ2-7 and V is TRBV2; 9 nucleotides match TRBD1. The CDR3 nucleotides read TGTGCCAGCACCACAGGGGGACAGGGATCCTACGAGCAGTACTTC. Its translation is CASTTGGQGSYEQYF.